One and the same sample provided the 31 T cell receptor beta chains below, sequenced in a study of cytomegalovirus exposure and HLA in healthy donors. A multiplex PCR was run with 60 Vbeta primers and 13 Jbeta primers. Method: immunoSEQ multiplex PCR; TCRdb's copy keeps in-frame clones and lacks some. The data contain about 88,000 clones, roughly 74% of them singletons. Input material: PBMCs. These receptors were obtained from a woman under 30 in good health and CMV-seropositive.

The rearrangement uses TRBV19 and TRBJ1-2; TRBD1 matches at 9 bases. The CDR3 loop spans 13 amino acids. CDR1 is LNHDA and CDR2 is SQIVND in the germline V gene (reference sequence). The J segment lost 8 bases and the V segment lost 3 bases, leaving 4 bases of the junction unmatched. CDR3 residues: CASSMATGGGYTF. Here the CDR3 DNA reads TGTGCCAGTAGTATGGCGACAGGGGGAGGCTACACCTTC.

This clone was counted a few times. The chain links TRBV4-2 to TRBJ2-1; D may be TRBD2 (6 bases). CDR1 LGHNA and CDR2 YNFKEQ come from the germline V gene. V was cut by 4 bases and J by 2 bases, with 15 bases left in between. The CDR3 extends over 16 amino acids. The CDR3: CASSRNRDSAYNEQFF. The CDR3 DNA is TGTGCCAGCAGCCGCAACCGGGACTCGGCCTACAATGAGCAGTTCTTC.

This clone turned up a few times. This rearrangement joins TRBV11-3 to TRBJ2-1; 11 bases match TRBD2. Trimming removed 1 base from V and 8 bases from J; junction bases left unmatched: 7. The CDR3 has 16 amino acids. In germline, CDR1 is SGHNT, CDR2 YENEEA. The CDR3 sequence: CASSLGSGGAGHEQFF. The CDR3 bases are TGTGCCAGCAGCTTAGGTAGCGGGGGGGCCGGCCATGAGCAGTTCTTC.

The CDR3 DNA reads TGTGCCAGCAGTTTATGGGCAGCCGATAGCAATCAGCCCCAGCATTTT. Residues: CASSLWAADSNQPQHF. The chain joins TRBV27 to TRBJ1-5; D gene uncertain. The germline V gene encodes CDR1 MNHEY and CDR2 SMNVEV (reference sequence). Trimming removed 1 base at V and 0 bases at J, with 10 bases between. The CDR3 is 16 residues long.

The V call is TRBV7-2, the J call TRBJ2-3; D is possibly TRBD1 (6 bases). The CDR3 consists of 14 residues. Germline V CDR1 and CDR2: SGHTA, FQGNSA. The germline V and J ends were trimmed by 5 bases and 9 bases, with 18 bases remaining between them. The CDR3 region is CASSVRTDSSTQYF. In DNA form, the CDR3 reads TGTGCCAGCAGCGTTAGGACAGACAGTAGCACGCAGTATTTT.

The V call is TRBV4-3, the J call TRBJ1-4; D is unresolved. The germline V gene has CDR1 LGHNA and CDR2 YSLEER. The CDR3 is made up of 15 amino acids. V lost 1 base and J 8 bases, leaving 14 bases between the germline ends. CDR3 sequence (DNA): TGCGCCAGCAGCCAAGCTTTCGTATCAGGCGAAAAACTGTTTTTT. Amino acids: CASSQAFVSGEKLFF.

The sample holds many counts of this clone. V usage is TRBV27 and J usage is TRBJ2-7; TRBD2 matches 7 bases. The CDR3 runs 14 residues. CDR1 MNHEY and CDR2 SMNVEV come from the germline V gene (reference sequence). Trimming at V came to 3 bases and at J to 11 bases, leaving 13 bases not matched to a gene. Here the CDR3 reads CASSFKASGVREYF. The CDR3 DNA reads as TGTGCCAGCAGTTTTAAGGCTAGCGGAGTGCGTGAGTACTTC.

The chain recombines TRBV6-5 with TRBJ1-4; no reliable D call. Germline assignment: CDR1 MNHEY and CDR2 SVGAGI. The germline V and J ends were trimmed by 4 bases and 0 bases, with 9 bases remaining between them. The CDR3 spans 15 residues. The CDR3 DNA reads TGTGCCAGCAGTTCCCTAGGCGCAACTAATGAAAAACTGTTTTTT. This codes for CASSSLGATNEKLFF.

The V and J genes are TRBV7-3 and TRBJ2-7; 9 nucleotides align to TRBD1. Germline CDR1 and CDR2: SGHTA and FQGTGA. The CDR3 covers 17 residues. Germline trimming cut 3 bases from V and 6 bases from J; bases unmatched to any gene: 15. CDR3: CASSLGPLGQGMSEQYF. The CDR3 DNA sequence: TGTGCCAGCAGCTTGGGTCCCCTCGGACAGGGGATGAGCGAGCAGTACTTC.

The chain joins TRBV29-1 to TRBJ1-1, with 7 bases matching TRBD1. Trimming took 4 bases from V and 8 from J; bases not matched to a gene: 13. In germline, CDR1 is SQVTM, CDR2 ANQGSEA. The CDR3 covers 14 residues. The CDR3 region has the DNA TGCAGCGTTGGAGACAGGGCCCGCCGGGGGGAAGCTTTCTTT. Protein sequence: CSVGDRARRGEAFF. Together with reference TRBV29-1 and TRBJ1-1, the CDR3 gives the full variable domain: SAVISQKPSRDICQRGTSLTIQCQVDSQVTMMFWYRQQPGQSLTLIATANQGSEATYESGFVIDKFPISRPNLTFSTLTVSNMSPEDSSIYLCSVGDRARRGEAFFGQGTRLTVV.

The rearrangement links TRBV7-8 to TRBJ1-1, with 8 bases fitting TRBD1. This CDR3 spans 14 amino acids. CDR1 is SGHVS and CDR2 is FQNEAQ in the germline V gene. The junction had 4 bases not matched to a gene; V was cut back by 4 bases and J by 3 bases. The DNA for the CDR3 is TGTGCCAGCAGCTATCACAGGGGGTACACTGAAGCTTTCTTT. Its protein product is CASSYHRGYTEAFF. Full variable domain (rest looked up from reference TRBV7-8 and TRBJ1-1): GAGVSQSPRYKVAKRGQDVALRCDPISGHVSLFWYQQALGQGPEFLTYFQNEAQLDKSGLPSDRFFAERPEGSVSTLKIQRTQQEDSAVYLCASSYHRGYTEAFFGQGTRLTVV.

The chain couples TRBV10-3 to TRBJ2-1; 8 bases are a match to TRBD2. The CDR3 extends over 15 amino acids. Germline V lookup: CDR1 ENHRY, CDR2 SYGVKD. With 8 bases clipped from V and 10 bases from J, the junction kept 16 bases outside the gene matches. This CDR3 is CAIEDAGTEREEQFF. The CDR3 DNA sequence: TGTGCCATCGAGGACGCCGGGACCGAGCGGGAGGAGCAGTTCTTC.

The CDR3 protein is CASSQALRNTEAFF. For the CDR3, the DNA is TGCGCCAGCAGCCAAGCCCTAAGGAACACTGAAGCTTTCTTT. The chain joins TRBV4-3 to TRBJ1-1; D is undetermined. The CDR3 consists of 14 residues. Deletions cut 1 base from V and 1 base from J, with 7 bases between. Germline loops: CDR1 LGHNA, CDR2 YSLEER.

On this clone: An end of the junction differs from the germline gene, which may be a read error. The J gene is TRBJ1-6, the V gene TRBV2; TRBD1 aligns across 7 bases. This CDR3 region has 15 residues. CDR1 is SNHLY and CDR2 is FYNNEI in the germline V gene. The CDR3 sequence is CASREDRAPGSPLHF. The CDR3 DNA reads TGTGCCAGCAGGGAAGACAGGGCCCCAGGTTCACCCCTCCACTTT. Variable domain in full (rest from reference TRBV2 and TRBJ1-6): EPEVTQTPSHQVTQMGQEVILRCVPISNHLYFYWYRQILGQKVEFLVSFYNNEISEKSEIFDDQFSVERPDGSNFTLKIRSTKLEDSAMYFCASREDRAPGSPLHFGNGTRLTVT.

This CDR3 reads CASSQGQGYEQFF. The CDR3 DNA reads TGCGCCAGCAGCCAGGGTCAGGGATATGAGCAGTTCTTC. The chain uses TRBV4-3 and TRBJ2-1; D is perhaps TRBD1 (5 bases). Germline CDR1 is LGHNA and CDR2 is YSLEER. Trimming cost V 3 bases and J 8 bases, with 11 bases left between them. This CDR3 is built from 13 residues.

The V and J genes are TRBV28 and TRBJ1-1; maybe TRBD1 (5 bases). V lost 8 bases to trimming and J lost 8 bases, with 18 bases between them. Germline CDR1 reads MDHEN; CDR2 reads SYDVKM. This CDR3 comprises 13 residues. The CDR3 region is CASEGVEALEAFF. Here the CDR3 DNA reads TGTGCCAGCGAAGGGGTAGAGGCCCTCGAAGCTTTCTTT.

V usage is TRBV4-3 and J usage is TRBJ2-7; 11 bases line up with TRBD1. V shed 0 bases, J shed 3 bases, and the junction held 4 bases outside the gene matches. This CDR3 is 16 amino acids long. CDR1 and CDR2 from the germline V gene are LGHNA and YSLEER. The CDR3 sequence: CASSQDQGTGGYEQYF. The CDR3 DNA follows: TGCGCCAGCAGCCAAGATCAGGGGACAGGGGGCTACGAGCAGTACTTC.

The V gene is TRBV20-1, the J gene TRBJ2-1; unclear D gene. Germline CDR1 DFQATT, CDR2 SNEGSKA (reference sequence). The CDR3 has 11 residues. Trimming stripped 2 bases from V and 7 bases from J, with 6 bases between. CDR3 coding DNA: TGCAGTGCTAGACACGGGAATGAGCAGTTCTTC. It specifies CSARHGNEQFF.

The chain joins TRBV29-1 to TRBJ2-1; 8 bases map to TRBD2. The germline CDR1 and CDR2 sequences are SQVTM and ANQGSEA. The CDR3 extends over 13 amino acids. J gave up 10 bases and V 5 bases, and 10 bases lay outside the gene matches. The CDR3 nucleotides read TGCAGCGTTTCGTCGGGGGGGCCGGGGGAGCAGTTCTTC. Its protein is CSVSSGGPGEQFF.

The chain is built from TRBV7-2 and TRBJ1-5; D is perhaps TRBD1 (6 bases). There are 14 residues in the CDR3. With 6 bases removed from V and 4 bases from J, the gap between germline ends came to 13 bases. Germline V gene data show CDR1 as SGHTA and CDR2 as FQGNSA. This chain's CDR3 is CASSRGQRNQPQHF. CDR3 nucleotides: TGTGCCAGCAGTCGAGGACAGCGGAATCAGCCCCAGCATTTT.

J is TRBJ1-3 and V is TRBV6-5; D remains unclear. The CDR3 length is 14 residues. The V gene lost 10 bases and the J gene lost 0 bases, with 13 bases spanning the gap. The germline CDR1 and CDR2 sequences are MNHEY and SVGAGI. CDR3 nucleotides: TGTGCCACCCTACCGCCCTACTCTGGAAACACCATATATTTT. Its translation is CATLPPYSGNTIYF.

This sequence joins TRBV11-3 and TRBJ2-2; D not resolved. The CDR3 spans 15 residues. Deletions cut 5 bases from V and 7 bases from J, with 17 bases between. Germline V CDR1 and CDR2: SGHNT, YENEEA. The CDR3 nucleotides read TGTGCCAGCAGCCCTGGGCCCCCGGTGGGCGGGGAGCTGTTTTTT. Protein product: CASSPGPPVGGELFF.

This clone was detected once. J is TRBJ1-4 and V is TRBV28, with D uncertain. Deletions cut 3 bases from V and 0 bases from J, with 5 bases between. This CDR3 spans 14 amino acids. Germline CDR1 MDHEN, CDR2 SYDVKM. The CDR3 loop is CASSFSSTNEKLFF. The DNA for the CDR3 is TGTGCCAGCAGTTTCAGTTCAACTAATGAAAAACTGTTTTTT.

This clone was observed once. The rearrangement uses TRBV18 and TRBJ1-6; 11 bases match TRBD1. CDR3 length: 18 residues. The V segment lost 5 bases and the J segment 8 bases; nucleotides outside the gene matches: 14. Germline V gives CDR1 KGHSH, CDR2 LQKENI. The CDR3 nucleotides read TGTGCCAGCTCAAACTTACCCTACGAGGGACAGGGGGATTCACCCCTCCACTTT. This encodes CASSNLPYEGQGDSPLHF.

This sequence joins TRBV27 and TRBJ2-7, with TRBD2 matching over 9 bases. CDR1 and CDR2 from the germline V gene are MNHEY and SMNVEV (reference sequence). V gave up 0 bases and J gave up 2 bases; unmatched junction bases: 8. The length of the CDR3 is 17 residues. The CDR3 spells CASSLSAGGVLTYEQYF. The CDR3 DNA sequence: TGTGCCAGCAGTTTATCTGCGGGGGGGGTTCTCACCTACGAGCAGTACTTC.

This chain joins TRBV2 and TRBJ2-7, with 10 positions matching TRBD2. Germline V gene lookup returns CDR1 SNHLY and CDR2 FYNNEI. This CDR3 has 15 residues. J lost 5 bases, V lost 5 bases, and 9 bases had no gene match. Here the CDR3 DNA reads TGTGCCAGCAGTCATCTAGCGGGGGAAGGCGACGAGCAGTACTTC. As protein: CASSHLAGEGDEQYF.

The V gene is TRBV30, the J gene TRBJ2-5; tentative D call: TRBD2 (6 bases). This CDR3 has 14 residues. Between the trimmed V and J ends, which lost 2 bases and 3 bases, there was a span of 13 bases. Germline V gene sequence: CDR1 GTSNPN, CDR2 SVGIG (reference sequence). The CDR3 loop reads CAWSRTSLEETQYF. The CDR3 DNA reads as TGTGCCTGGAGTCGAACTAGCTTGGAAGAGACCCAGTACTTC.

This clone has just a few counts. The chain is built from TRBV1 and TRBJ2-5; no check of the table's D call, TRBD2, against the DNA was made. TRBV1 is tagged as a pseudogene. The CDR3 is made up of 16 amino acids. The chain's CDR3 is CTSSQDGSGGQETQYF. In nucleotides, the CDR3 is TGCACCAGCAGCCAAGATGGTAGCGGGGGCCAAGAGACCCAGTACTTC.

The gene calls are TRBV2 and TRBJ1-4; unclear D gene. This CDR3 region has 13 residues. Germline V gives CDR1 SNHLY, CDR2 FYNNEI. Trimming cost V 6 bases and J 1 base, with 6 bases left between them. The CDR3 region is CASRGGTNEKLFF. The CDR3 nucleotides read TGTGCCAGCAGAGGCGGAACTAATGAAAAACTGTTTTTT.

The rearrangement links TRBV27 to TRBJ2-7; 7 bases are a match to TRBD2. The V and J ends lost 2 bases and 2 bases, in that order; junction bases with no gene match: 6. The CDR3 has 15 amino acids. CDR1 and CDR2 from the germline V gene are MNHEY and SMNVEV (reference sequence). The CDR3 spells CASSLKASGTYEQYF. As DNA, the CDR3 is TGTGCCAGCAGTTTAAAGGCTAGCGGAACCTACGAGCAGTACTTC.

The genes are TRBV9 and TRBJ2-2; 7 bases are a match to TRBD2. The germline V gene has CDR1 SGDLS and CDR2 YYNGEE. The CDR3 loop spans 17 amino acids. The J segment lost 0 bases and the V segment lost 0 bases, leaving 5 bases of the junction unmatched. The CDR3: CASSVGWGGSNTGELFF. The CDR3 DNA is TGTGCCAGCAGCGTAGGGTGGGGGGGTTCGAACACCGGGGAGCTGTTTTTT.